This TCR beta chain was obtained from a study of T cell repertoires in cytomegalovirus infection. In the study overall: Epitope selection comprised recently identified HLA-C-restricted CMV epitopes and well-studied HLA-B-restricted CMV epitopes. Public TCR beta signatures marked donors with CMV infection and the matching HLA.

TCRdb re-derived calls from the reads in MiXCR, one entry per CDR3 protein. The sample lists approximately 390,000 distinct CDR3 sequences, about 35% occurring once. Study-wide findings and caveats: Predominance within the ex vivo response was attributable to HLA-C-restricted CMV-specific TCR beta clonotypes.

Worth noting for this clonotype: What it recognizes is unknown.

Source: cultured PBMCs, taken from culture after CMV antigen stimulation. The sequence was collected from a human donor in good health (CMV status not recorded). Some clones in this sample may be carry-over from other donors' samples.

The CDR3 is CATRGQANSPLHF. The CDR3 region has the DNA TGTGCCACCAGAGGACAGGCTAATTCACCCCTCCACTTT. The chain employs TRBV10-3 and TRBJ1-6, with 7 nucleotides matching TRBD1. Germline loops: CDR1 ENHRY, CDR2 SYGVKD. The CDR3 contains 13 residues. The V segment lost 10 bases and the J segment 6 bases; nucleotides outside the gene matches: 6.